These 26 T cell receptor beta chains were all obtained from the same sample, sequenced in a study of T cells in Graves' hyperthyroidism and ophthalmopathy. RNA transcripts provided the source from which TCR beta CDR3 regions were amplified. Primed by the HTBI set, a first-round RT-PCR was run on the TCR CDR3. TCRdb reprocessed the multiplex PCR reads via MiXCR and lists one record per CDR3 protein. The sample records some 510,000 distinct CDR3 sequences, roughly 46% being singletons. Sequencing was performed on peripheral blood or thyroid tissue (not recorded which). The receptor set was obtained from a woman aged 18-29 years with Graves' hyperthyroidism.

This clonotype was recorded at least ten times. The chain carries TRBV7-9 and TRBJ2-6; 10 nucleotides align to TRBD1. This CDR3 spans 16 amino acids. From germline, CDR1 is SEHNR and CDR2 FQNEAQ (reference sequence). With V trimmed by 5 bases and J by 2 bases, 3 bases remained unmatched. As DNA, the CDR3 is TGTGCCAGCAGCGTCGACAGGGGGCCTGGGGCCAACGTCCTGACTTTC. Its protein product is CASSVDRGPGANVLTF.

This rearrangement joins TRBV29-1 to TRBJ1-6, with 8 bases that match TRBD1. V gave up 5 bases and J gave up 5 bases; unmatched junction bases: 5. CDR3 length: 14 amino acids. Germline V gene sequence: CDR1 SQVTM, CDR2 ANQGSEA. CDR3 bases: TGCAGCGTTCGCTCGACAGGGGATAATTCACCCCTCCACTTT. This gives the protein CSVRSTGDNSPLHF.

The rearrangement links TRBV10-2 to TRBJ2-7, with 9 bases fitting TRBD1. The CDR3 sequence is 15 residues long. Germline CDR1 WSHSY, CDR2 SAAADI. Germline trimming cut 5 bases from V and 5 bases from J; bases unmatched to any gene: 10. CDR3 bases: TGCGCCAGCAGTAATACCGGGACAGGGTTCCACGAGCAGTACTTC. Translation: CASSNTGTGFHEQYF.

CDR3 loop: CASAGERNQPQHF. CDR3 sequence (DNA): TGTGCCAGTGCAGGGGAGAGGAATCAGCCCCAGCATTTT. V is TRBV19 and J is TRBJ1-5; tentative D call: TRBD1 (6 bases). The length of the CDR3 is 13 residues. V gave up 8 bases and J gave up 4 bases, with 12 bases separating them. In germline, CDR1 is LNHDA, CDR2 SQIVND (reference sequence).

The sample holds a few counts of this clonotype. The chain has TRBV2 and TRBJ1-5, with 9 nucleotides matching TRBD1. The CDR3 is 14 amino acids. In germline, CDR1 is SNHLY, CDR2 FYNNEI. The trim removed 6 bases at V and 1 base at J, leaving 1 base unmatched. The CDR3 loop reads CASRTGGSNQPQHF. The CDR3 nucleotides read TGTGCCAGCAGGACAGGGGGGAGCAATCAGCCCCAGCATTTT.

This clonotype was observed at least ten times. This rearrangement joins TRBV2 to TRBJ1-5; 7 nucleotides match TRBD1. From germline, CDR1 is SNHLY and CDR2 FYNNEI. There are 13 residues in the CDR3. With V trimmed by 6 bases and J by 7 bases, 6 bases remained unmatched. The CDR3 DNA is TGTGCCAGCAGACGACAGGGTGGCCAGCCCCAGCATTTT. It yields the protein CASRRQGGQPQHF.

This clonotype came up many times. The chain couples TRBV10-3 to TRBJ1-5; 8 bases agree with TRBD1. Germline CDR1 is ENHRY and CDR2 is SYGVKD. The CDR3 is made up of 16 amino acids. The junction had 4 bases not matched to a gene; V was cut back by 0 bases and J by 3 bases. The CDR3 loop reads CAISESGQGINQPQHF. The CDR3 DNA reads TGTGCCATCAGTGAGTCAGGACAGGGAATCAATCAGCCCCAGCATTTT.

The rearrangement links TRBV6-2 or TRBV6-3 to TRBJ1-5; maybe TRBD1 (6 bases). The length of the CDR3 is 19 residues. Trimming cost V 2 bases and J 2 bases, with 22 bases left between them. Per germline, CDR1 MNHEY and CDR2 SVGEGT. In DNA, the CDR3 is TGTGCCAGCAGTTACGGGGGGGACACTCCGTGGCGGCGCAATCAGCCCCAGCATTTT. This encodes CASSYGGDTPWRRNQPQHF.

V gene TRBV9 combines with J gene TRBJ1-2, with 7 bases identical to TRBD1. This CDR3 is 14 amino acids long. Per germline, CDR1 SGDLS and CDR2 YYNGEE. V gave up 3 bases and J gave up 3 bases; unmatched junction bases: 5. The CDR3 DNA reads as TGTGCCAGCAGCGATTCGGGACAGTACTATGGCTACACCTTC. Protein product: CASSDSGQYYGYTF.

This clonotype showed up just a few times. The chain is built from TRBV6-1 and TRBJ2-7; D might be TRBD1 (6 bases). The CDR3 loop spans 13 amino acids. Germline loops: CDR1 MNHNS, CDR2 SASEGT. The ends were cut back, 4 bases at V and 1 base at J, with 8 bases in the middle. The CDR3 here is CASSGGQSYEQYF. DNA of the CDR3: TGTGCCAGCAGTGGTGGACAGTCCTACGAGCAGTACTTC.

This chain links TRBV10-3 with TRBJ1-2, with D unclear. The V end was cut by 6 bases, the J end by 0 bases, with 5 bases between. Per the germline V gene, CDR1 is ENHRY and CDR2 is SYGVKD. This CDR3 spans 12 amino acids. CDR3 sequence (DNA): TGTGCCATCAGCGACGCTAACTATGGCTACACCTTC. This codes for CAISDANYGYTF.

The sample holds one count of this clonotype. V is TRBV24-1 and J is TRBJ2-5; D is possibly TRBD1 or TRBD2 (9 bases each). The V end lost 5 bases, the J end lost 5 bases, and 20 bases lay between the germline ends. Germline loops: CDR1 KGHDR, CDR2 SFDVKD. CDR3 size: 16 residues. The CDR3 DNA reads as TGTGCCACCAGTGCGGGACAGGGACTAGCATTGGAGACCCAGTACTTC. It translates to CATSAGQGLALETQYF.

The chain joins TRBV29-1 to TRBJ1-2; the match to TRBD1 covers 9 bases. CDR1 SQVTM and CDR2 ANQGSEA come from the germline V gene. The V and J ends lost 8 bases and 7 bases, in that order; junction bases with no gene match: 8. This CDR3 region has 12 residues. CDR3 amino acids: CSLEQGASGYTF. As DNA, the CDR3 is TGCAGCTTAGAACAGGGGGCGAGTGGCTACACCTTC.

Only a few counts were recorded for this clonotype. A junction boundary mismatches the germline segment, possibly from a read error. This rearrangement joins TRBV10-3 to TRBJ1-1; D might be TRBD1 (5 bases). From germline, CDR1 is ENHRY and CDR2 SYGVKD. This CDR3 region has 14 residues. This chain's CDR3 is CASSLLRQKSEAFF. The CDR3 coding sequence is TGTGCCAGCAGTTTACTCCGACAGAAGTCTGAAGCTTTCTTT.

This clonotype is a singleton in its sample. A much larger clone lies one base from this, so it may be a read error. V gene TRBV25-1 combines with J gene TRBJ2-5; 7 nucleotides agree with TRBD2. The V gene end was trimmed by 6 bases and the J gene end by 9 bases; junction bases not matched to a gene: 13. Germline V lookup: CDR1 MGHDK, CDR2 SYGVNS. This CDR3 is 14 amino acids long. CDR3 DNA sequence: TGTGCCAGCAGCCTCGGACGGAGCGGGGAGGCCCAGTACTTC. Residues: CASSLGRSGEAQYF.

This clonotype showed up just a few times. The J gene is TRBJ1-4, the V gene TRBV29-1, with D possibly TRBD1 on 6 matching bases. V was pared by 5 bases and J by 8 bases, with 18 bases between. The CDR3 is 14 amino acids. Germline V CDR1 and CDR2: SQVTM, ANQGSEA. This CDR3 reads CSVPNGGAGEKLFF. The CDR3 nucleotides read TGCAGCGTTCCAAACGGGGGGGCCGGGGAAAAACTGTTTTTT.

The rearrangement joins TRBV5-6 to TRBJ1-2; maybe TRBD1 (6 bases). The germline V and J ends were trimmed by 2 bases and 7 bases, with 21 bases remaining between them. Germline V lookup: CDR1 SGHDT, CDR2 YYEEEE. This CDR3 spans 16 amino acids. The CDR3, as DNA: TGTGCCAGCAGCTTCTGTGATGAGGAGGGGGGTTGTGGCTACACCTTC. Protein sequence: CASSFCDEEGGCGYTF.

This clonotype was detected ten times or more. The rearrangement uses TRBV29-1 and TRBJ1-4; TRBD1 is a possible D gene (5 bases). Germline CDR1 and CDR2: SQVTM and ANQGSEA. The CDR3 covers 13 residues. V lost 5 bases to trimming and J lost 8 bases, with 15 bases between them. CDR3 in DNA: TGCAGCGTTACCGGGACGGGGGGGGAAAAACTGTTTTTT. Protein: CSVTGTGGEKLFF.

This clonotype was seen a handful of times. V gene TRBV7-9 combines with J gene TRBJ2-2; D is ambiguous. The V gene's germline CDR1 is SEHNR and CDR2 FQNEAQ (reference sequence). V lost 5 bases and J lost 8, with 6 bases in between. The CDR3 extends over 11 amino acids. The CDR3 sequence is CASSQQGELFF. The CDR3 coding sequence is TGTGCCAGCAGCCAACAGGGGGAGCTGTTTTTT.

The chain links TRBV7-8 to TRBJ2-3; D is possibly TRBD2 (6 bases). The CDR3 extends over 14 amino acids. The V end was cut by 0 bases, the J end by 4 bases, with 8 bases between. Germline V gives CDR1 SGHVS, CDR2 FQNEAQ. DNA for the CDR3: TGTGCCAGCAGCTTAGCGGGGGAGGCAGATACGCAGTATTTT. This encodes CASSLAGEADTQYF.

This clonotype turned up a few times. The chain couples TRBV14 to TRBJ2-5; no firm D call. The V gene lost 4 bases and the J gene lost 5 bases, with 11 bases spanning the gap. CDR3 length: 13 residues. CDR1 is SGHDN, CDR2 FVKESK, per germline. CDR3 amino acids: CASSPPAVETQYF. The CDR3 bases are TGTGCCAGCAGCCCGCCCGCTGTGGAGACCCAGTACTTC.

This clonotype was counted at least ten times. This chain connects TRBV2 to TRBJ2-7; 10 positions match TRBD2. The V segment lost 10 bases and the J segment 0 bases; nucleotides outside the gene matches: 3. The CDR3 runs to 13 residues. The germline V gene encodes CDR1 SNHLY and CDR2 FYNNEI. In DNA, the CDR3 is TGTGCCATTACTAGCGGGGCCTCCTACGAGCAGTACTTC. Translation gives CAITSGASYEQYF. Variable domain in full (rest from reference TRBV2 and TRBJ2-7): EPEVTQTPSHQVTQMGQEVILRCVPISNHLYFYWYRQILGQKVEFLVSFYNNEISEKSEIFDDQFSVERPDGSNFTLKIRSTKLEDSAMYFCAITSGASYEQYFGPGTRLTVT.

This clonotype was recorded many times. The rearrangement uses TRBV7-2 and TRBJ2-5, with D possibly TRBD1 on 6 matching bases. The ends were cut back, 4 bases at V and 5 bases at J, with 23 bases in the middle. Germline CDR1 and CDR2: SGHTA and FQGNSA. This CDR3 is 17 amino acids long. The CDR3 DNA follows: TGTGCCAGCAGCTCGTTCCCCAGGGGACCCTCGGGGGAGACCCAGTACTTC. This gives the protein CASSSFPRGPSGETQYF.

This clonotype was observed many times. The chain recombines TRBV20-1 with TRBJ1-4; D perhaps matches TRBD1 (5 bases). The CDR3 consists of 12 residues. The V end was cut by 1 base, the J end by 11 bases, with 11 bases between. Germline-derived CDR1 and CDR2 are DFQATT and SNEGSKA (reference sequence). In DNA form, the CDR3 reads TGCAGTGCTAGAGGGGATTGGGGCAAACTGTTTTTT. It codes for CSARGDWGKLFF.

The chain combines TRBV6-1 with TRBJ2-7; 9 bases map to TRBD1. V lost 8 bases and J lost 6; bases outside the gene matches: 5. This CDR3 is built from 12 residues. CDR1 and CDR2 (germline): MNHNS, SASEGT. The chain's CDR3 is CASWDRVGEQYF. CDR3 coding DNA: TGTGCCAGCTGGGACAGGGTCGGCGAGCAGTACTTC.

The rearrangement uses TRBV6-6 and TRBJ1-5; D is unresolved. Trimming removed 6 bases at V and 3 bases at J, with 6 bases between. The CDR3 is made up of 12 amino acids. Germline-derived CDR1 and CDR2 are MNHNY and SVGAGI (reference sequence). This CDR3 is CASREVNQPQHF. The CDR3 DNA sequence: TGTGCCAGCAGGGAGGTCAATCAGCCCCAGCATTTT.